These 14 T cell receptor beta chains originate from one sample sequenced in a study of human T cells and chemical hapten exposure. Noted time point: patch test 1, 2 weeks after DPC sensitization. Treatment indicated: therapeutic diphenylcyclopropenone sensitization with weekly scalp DPC. TCRdb reanalysed the RACE reads using MiXCR and keeps one entry per CDR3 protein. The sample comprises around 380,000 distinct CDR3 sequences, roughly 4.8% of which are singletons, and under 3% rests with the top ten. The sequences come from whole blood, collected in connection with sensitization to the hapten diphenylcyclopropenone (DPC). These receptors originate from a woman in her forties or fifties with alopecia areata. Some clones in this sample may be carry-over from other donors' samples.

The sample holds a few counts of this clonotype. The V call is TRBV7-9, the J call TRBJ1-1, with D unresolved. Looked up from germline, CDR1 is SEHNR and CDR2 is FQNEAQ (reference sequence). The V and J ends lost 2 bases and 4 bases respectively, with 17 bases between them. The CDR3 is made up of 16 amino acids. The CDR3 coding sequence is TGTGCCAGCAGCTTATTATCCCCCCGACGGGTCACTGAAGCTTTCTTT. This sequence encodes CASSLLSPRRVTEAFF. The full variable domain, rest sourced from reference TRBV7-9 and TRBJ1-1, is DTGVSQNPRHKITKRGQNVTFRCDPISEHNRLYWYRQTLGQGPEFLTYFQNEAQLEKSRLLSDRFSAERPKGSFSTLEIQRTEQGDSAMYLCASSLLSPRRVTEAFFGQGTRLTVV.

This clonotype has a count of ten or more. This chain links TRBV12-3 or TRBV12-4 with TRBJ1-3; no clear D gene. The CDR3 is 14 amino acids. Trimming removed 3 bases from V and 4 bases from J, with 10 bases in between. CDR3 sequence reads: CASSFGGRGNTIYF. DNA of the CDR3: TGTGCCAGCAGTTTCGGAGGTAGAGGAAACACCATATATTTT.

This clonotype has more than one count but fewer than ten. The V call is TRBV10-2, the J call TRBJ2-5; D not certain. V was pared by 5 bases and J by 0 bases, with 7 bases between. Germline V gene lookup returns CDR1 WSHSY and CDR2 SAAADI. The CDR3 is 13 amino acids. Written as DNA, the CDR3 is TGCGCCAGCAGTCCTATAAACCAAGAGACCCAGTACTTC. Encoded protein: CASSPINQETQYF.

This clonotype showed up many times. The chain is built from TRBV28 and TRBJ2-7; 9 nucleotides align to TRBD2. V was clipped by 7 bases and J by 5 bases; unmatched bases: 9. Germline loops: CDR1 MDHEN, CDR2 SYDVKM. The CDR3 sequence is 14 residues long. CDR3 protein: CASKYPAGGDEQYF. Written as DNA, the CDR3 is TGTGCCAGCAAGTACCCCGCGGGAGGGGACGAGCAGTACTTC.

This clonotype was picked up a small number of times. The chain uses TRBV28 and TRBJ2-1; TRBD1 is a possible D gene (6 bases). With 8 bases removed from V and 10 bases from J, the gap between germline ends came to 15 bases. Germline loops: CDR1 MDHEN, CDR2 SYDVKM. The CDR3 extends over 12 amino acids. CDR3 DNA sequence: TGTGCCAGCCACAGGGCCAGCGACGAGCAGTTCTTC. Encoded protein: CASHRASDEQFF.

This clonotype has ten or more counts. This chain connects TRBV13 to TRBJ2-1; 12 bases align to TRBD2. This CDR3 is 15 amino acids long. The germline CDR1 and CDR2 sequences are PRHDT and FYEKMQ (reference sequence). Trimming removed 1 base from V and 10 bases from J; junction bases left unmatched: 5. For the CDR3, the DNA is TGTGCCAGCAGCTTAGCGACTAGCGGGAGAAGCGAGCAGTTCTTC. It is translated as CASSLATSGRSEQFF.

This clonotype was picked up many times. The rearrangement uses TRBV28 and TRBJ1-2; 8 bases are shared with TRBD1. The CDR3 has 15 amino acids. Germline loops: CDR1 MDHEN, CDR2 SYDVKM. J lost 3 bases, V lost 5 bases, and 8 bases had no gene match. CDR3 nucleotide sequence: TGTGCCAGCAGTAGGATAGCCAGGGGGCACTATGGCTACACCTTC. This sequence encodes CASSRIARGHYGYTF.

The chain links TRBV7-9 to TRBJ2-7; D ambiguous. The germline CDR1 and CDR2 sequences are SEHNR and FQNEAQ (reference sequence). CDR3 size: 12 residues. Deletions cut 1 base from V and 7 bases from J, with 8 bases between. The chain's CDR3 is CASSLGVQEQYF. The CDR3 region has the DNA TGTGCCAGCAGCTTAGGGGTACAGGAGCAGTACTTC.

This clonotype was picked up many times. J is TRBJ2-4 and V is TRBV11-2; D is uncertain. Trimming shortened V by 3 bases and J by 1 base, and 19 bases separated the two germline ends. CDR1 SGHAT and CDR2 FQNNGV come from the germline V gene. This CDR3 spans 18 amino acids. This chain's CDR3 is CASSLWARARMAKNIQYF. CDR3 bases: TGTGCCAGCAGCTTGTGGGCAAGGGCCCGGATGGCCAAAAACATTCAGTACTTC.

The rearrangement joins TRBV20-1 to TRBJ2-5; TRBD2 agrees at 14 bases. Per the germline V gene, CDR1 is DFQATT and CDR2 is SNEGSKA (reference sequence). The CDR3 length is 16 residues. V dropped 6 bases and J dropped 5; count of bases not matched to a gene: 11. The CDR3 is CSARYWTSGGSETQYF. The CDR3, as DNA: TGCAGTGCCCGATACTGGACTAGCGGGGGGTCGGAGACCCAGTACTTC.

The rearrangement joins TRBV11-2 to TRBJ2-3, with D unclear. The CDR3 spans 16 residues. Germline V lookup: CDR1 SGHAT, CDR2 FQNNGV. Trimming took off 3 bases at V and 0 bases at J, with 13 bases between the two ends. The CDR3: CASSFTPVPSTDTQYF. CDR3 nucleotides: TGTGCCAGCAGCTTTACTCCCGTACCCAGCACAGATACGCAGTATTTT.

This clonotype has at least ten counts. The chain uses TRBV12-3 or TRBV12-4 and TRBJ2-4; D possibly corresponds to TRBD1 (5 bases). Trimming stripped 2 bases from V and 9 bases from J, with 5 bases between. The CDR3 consists of 11 residues. As DNA, the CDR3 is TGTGCCAGCAGTTTAAGGGGCATTCAGTACTTC. Its protein product is CASSLRGIQYF.

This clonotype was observed many times. This chain uses TRBV7-8 with TRBJ2-3; D not resolved. This CDR3 is built from 12 residues. Trimming took 1 base from V and 6 from J, leaving 5 bases between them. Germline loops: CDR1 SGHVS, CDR2 FQNEAQ. This CDR3 reads CASSLEVDTQYF. CDR3 bases: TGTGCCAGCAGCTTAGAGGTGGATACGCAGTATTTT.

CDR3 nucleotides: TGCGCCAGCAGCCCGAACCGTTGGGAAGGGGAGACCCAGTACTTC. Its translation is CASSPNRWEGETQYF. The chain has TRBV5-1 and TRBJ2-5; D remains ambiguous. Trimming pared 4 bases from V and 5 bases from J, leaving 18 bases between. The CDR3 covers 15 residues. Per the germline V gene, CDR1 is SGHRS and CDR2 is YFSETQ.